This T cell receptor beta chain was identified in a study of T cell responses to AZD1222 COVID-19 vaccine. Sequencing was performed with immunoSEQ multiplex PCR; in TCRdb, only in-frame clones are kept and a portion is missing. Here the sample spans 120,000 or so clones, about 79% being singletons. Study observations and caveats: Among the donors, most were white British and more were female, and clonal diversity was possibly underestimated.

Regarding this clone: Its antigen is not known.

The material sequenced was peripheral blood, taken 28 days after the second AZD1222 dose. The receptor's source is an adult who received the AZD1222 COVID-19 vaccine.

CDR3 residues: CASRRQKNQPQHF. CDR3 DNA sequence: TGTGCCAGCAGGCGACAGAAGAATCAGCCCCAGCATTTT. The chain carries TRBV6-5 and TRBJ1-5; a possible D gene is TRBD1 (5 bases). The CDR3 length is 13 residues. Germline CDR1 is MNHEY and CDR2 is SVGAGI. The V and J ends lost 6 bases and 4 bases respectively, with 10 bases between them.